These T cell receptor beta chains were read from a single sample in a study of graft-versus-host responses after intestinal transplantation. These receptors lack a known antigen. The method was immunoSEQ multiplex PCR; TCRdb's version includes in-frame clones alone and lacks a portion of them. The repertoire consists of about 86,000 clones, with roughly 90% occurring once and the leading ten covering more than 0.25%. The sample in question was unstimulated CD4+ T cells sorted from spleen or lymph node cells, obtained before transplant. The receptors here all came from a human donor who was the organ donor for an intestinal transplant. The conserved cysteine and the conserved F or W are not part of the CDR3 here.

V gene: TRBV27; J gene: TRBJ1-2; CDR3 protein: ASKTLEGYGYT
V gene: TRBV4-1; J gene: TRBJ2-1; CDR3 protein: ASSQVTGSSYNEQF
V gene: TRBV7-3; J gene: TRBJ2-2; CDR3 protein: ASSPAGTWAGELF
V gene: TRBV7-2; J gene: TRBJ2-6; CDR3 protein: ASNFRTGANVLT
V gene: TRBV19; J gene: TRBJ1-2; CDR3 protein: ASSTGQGESYGYT
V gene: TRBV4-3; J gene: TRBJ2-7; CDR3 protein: ASSHDPGLRYEQY
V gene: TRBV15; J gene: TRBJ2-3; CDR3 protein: ATSRGDWREADTQY
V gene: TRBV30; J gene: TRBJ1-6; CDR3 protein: AWSVQFYKGDNSPLH
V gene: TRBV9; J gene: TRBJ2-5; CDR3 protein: ASSARLAGGETQY
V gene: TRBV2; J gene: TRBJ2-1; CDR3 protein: ASSSGRVNEQF
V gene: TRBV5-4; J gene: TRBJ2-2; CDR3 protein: ASSWTGGLNTGELF
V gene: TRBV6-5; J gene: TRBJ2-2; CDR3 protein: ATAKKGVPTGELF
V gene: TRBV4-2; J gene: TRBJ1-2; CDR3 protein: ASSQEGRGRDGYT
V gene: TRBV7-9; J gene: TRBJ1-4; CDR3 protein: ASSLHNLEKLF
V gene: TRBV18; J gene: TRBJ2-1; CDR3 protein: ASSPTLAGSHEQF
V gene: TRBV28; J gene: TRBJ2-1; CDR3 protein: ASEEGGGRYNEQF
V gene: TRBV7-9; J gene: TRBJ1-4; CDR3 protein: ASSLQGRTNEKLF
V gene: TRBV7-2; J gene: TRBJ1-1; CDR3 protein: ASSTHGQGAPAF
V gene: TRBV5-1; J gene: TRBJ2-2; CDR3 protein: ASSLGVGTPTGELF
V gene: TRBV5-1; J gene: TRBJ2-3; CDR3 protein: ASSLDKYTDTQY
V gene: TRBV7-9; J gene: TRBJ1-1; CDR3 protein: ASSSTGGRNTEAF
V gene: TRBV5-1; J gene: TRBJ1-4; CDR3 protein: ASSWTGPGEKLF
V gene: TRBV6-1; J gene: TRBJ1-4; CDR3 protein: ASSETGTGNEKLF
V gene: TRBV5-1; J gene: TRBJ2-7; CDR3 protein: ASSLDRVSYEQY
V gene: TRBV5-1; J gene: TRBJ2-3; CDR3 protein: ASSLDRGTDTQY
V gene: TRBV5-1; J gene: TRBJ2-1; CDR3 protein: ASSLGGLAGIYNEQF
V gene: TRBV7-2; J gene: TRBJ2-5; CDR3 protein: ASSSRFSGPQGETQY
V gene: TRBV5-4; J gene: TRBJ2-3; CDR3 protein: ASSLTSETQY
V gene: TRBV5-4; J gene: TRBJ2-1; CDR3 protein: ASSPDRGLYNEQF
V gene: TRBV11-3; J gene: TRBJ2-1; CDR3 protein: ASSLGGHGILDEQF
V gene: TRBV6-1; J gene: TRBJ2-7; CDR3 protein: ASRGTSGYYEQY
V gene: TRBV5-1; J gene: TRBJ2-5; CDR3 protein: ASSLESGGAVTQY
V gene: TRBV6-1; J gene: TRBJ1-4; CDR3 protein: ASSDLGGEKLF
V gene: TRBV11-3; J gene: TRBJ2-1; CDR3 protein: ASSLVRGGEQF
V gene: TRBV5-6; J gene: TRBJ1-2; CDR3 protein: ASSFGQNYGYT
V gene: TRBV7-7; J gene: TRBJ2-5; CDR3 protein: ASSLVPGQETQY
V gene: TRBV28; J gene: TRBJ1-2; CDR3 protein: ASSETGYGYT
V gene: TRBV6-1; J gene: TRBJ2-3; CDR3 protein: ASIRQGGTDTQY
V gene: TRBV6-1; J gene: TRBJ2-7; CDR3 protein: ASSERESYEQY
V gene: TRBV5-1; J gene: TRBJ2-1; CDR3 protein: ASRGTIGGRGSNEQF
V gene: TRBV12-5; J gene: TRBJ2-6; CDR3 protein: ASGFQSGSNPPGANVLT
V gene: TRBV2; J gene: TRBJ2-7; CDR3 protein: ASGQGWYEQY
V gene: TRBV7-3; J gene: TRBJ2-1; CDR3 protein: ASSLAGLDEQF